These 23 T cell receptor beta chains were all obtained from the same sample, sequenced in a study of post-analysis software for immune sequencing data. Study-level findings and limits: TRBV5-6, TRBV5-1 and TRBV20-1 were among 4 or 5 TRBV segments more frequent in patients than controls.

Tagging with unique molecular identifiers was a feature of the TCR beta cDNA libraries. TCRdb ran MiXCR on the PCR reads and lists one entry per CDR3 protein. The sample contains hundreds of thousands of distinct CDR3 sequences, approximately 60% of which appear only once. Their antigens are not known. Sequencing input: blood. These receptors all stem from a girl aged 2 to 9 with multiple sclerosis.

A few counts support this clonotype. The rearrangement joins TRBV6-1 to TRBJ2-1; 10 nucleotides align to TRBD2. V was pared by 8 bases and J by 6 bases, with 10 bases of the junction left unmatched. Germline values: CDR1 MNHNS, CDR2 SASEGT. The CDR3 is 15 residues long. The chain's CDR3 is CASGTSVGIGNEQFF. CDR3 nucleotide sequence: TGTGCCAGCGGGACTAGCGTTGGTATTGGCAATGAGCAGTTCTTC.

The rearrangement uses TRBV3-1 and TRBJ2-3; 8 bases agree with TRBD2. CDR3 length: 17 residues. V dropped 0 bases and J dropped 2; count of bases not matched to a gene: 7. The germline V gene has CDR1 LGHDT and CDR2 YNNKEL (reference sequence). In nucleotides, the CDR3 is TGTGCCAGCAGCCAAGATCGCGGCGGGGGGACCACAGATACGCAGTATTTT. This translates into CASSQDRGGGTTDTQYF.

The chain has TRBV28 and TRBJ2-1; 10 bases agree with TRBD2. Germline CDR1 MDHEN, CDR2 SYDVKM. J was trimmed by 11 bases and V by 1 base; bases with no gene match: 8. The CDR3 totals 15 residues. CDR3 sequence (DNA): TGTGCCAGCAGTTTATTCGGACTAGCGGAGTCCCAGCAGTTCTTC. It codes for CASSLFGLAESQQFF.

This clonotype was counted a single time. The chain joins TRBV11-2 to TRBJ2-5; 9 nucleotides align to TRBD2. J was trimmed by 1 base and V by 5 bases; bases with no gene match: 8. This CDR3 is built from 16 residues. Germline V gene data show CDR1 as SGHAT and CDR2 as FQNNGV. The CDR3 spells CASSPLAGAIQETQYF. The DNA of the CDR3 is TGTGCCAGCAGCCCGTTAGCGGGGGCCATCCAAGAGACCCAGTACTTC.

The chain uses TRBV29-1 and TRBJ1-2; D ambiguous. The CDR3 is 12 residues long. The V end lost 4 bases, the J end lost 4 bases, and 10 bases lay between the germline ends. CDR1 is SQVTM and CDR2 is ANQGSEA in the germline V gene. This CDR3 reads CSVVAGFYGYTF. CDR3 bases: TGCAGCGTTGTGGCAGGATTCTATGGCTACACCTTC.

The V and J genes are TRBV7-2 and TRBJ2-5; the D is unclear. From germline, CDR1 is SGHTA and CDR2 FQGNSA. Trimming took 3 bases from V and 5 from J, leaving 19 bases between them. The CDR3 consists of 16 residues. The CDR3 is CASSLLASSPRETQYF. For the CDR3, the DNA is TGTGCCAGCAGCTTGTTGGCGAGTTCCCCGAGGGAGACCCAGTACTTC.

The J gene is TRBJ2-5, the V gene TRBV20-1, with TRBD2 identical over 10 bases. Judging by the DNA end, TRBJ2-7 fits better; the J call may be wrong. CDR1 is DFQATT and CDR2 is SNEGSKA in the germline V gene (reference sequence). The CDR3 contains 15 residues. The CDR3 region has the DNA TGCAGTGCTCCCCCAGCGGGAGGGCCGTTTAACGAGCAGTACTTC. Translated, it gives CSAPPAGGPFNEQYF.

The genes are TRBV11-2 and TRBJ2-7; maybe TRBD2 (6 bases). The CDR3 runs 15 residues. Trimming removed 4 bases from V and 0 bases from J, with 13 bases in between. Germline CDR1 SGHAT, CDR2 FQNNGV. CDR3 region: CASSYSPGVSYEQYF. CDR3 DNA sequence: TGTGCCAGCAGCTATTCCCCGGGGGTCTCCTACGAGCAGTACTTC.

The chain has TRBV5-1 and TRBJ1-6; no firm D call. Germline V lookup: CDR1 SGHRS, CDR2 YFSETQ. Trimming shortened V by 0 bases and J by 8 bases, and 18 bases separated the two germline ends. CDR3 length: 17 residues. CDR3 coding DNA: TGCGCCAGCAGCTTGGGGGAAACCTCAAGGCTAGATTCACCCCTCCACTTT. The encoded protein is CASSLGETSRLDSPLHF.

V and J are TRBV10-1 and TRBJ2-3; no firm D call. Germline V gives CDR1 WNHNN, CDR2 SYGVQD (reference sequence). V was clipped by 5 bases and J by 2 bases, with 8 bases between them. The CDR3 is 13 amino acids. The CDR3 protein is CASSRTYTDTQYF. The CDR3 DNA sequence: TGCGCCAGCAGTAGGACCTACACAGATACGCAGTATTTT.

There are a few counts of this clonotype. The chain uses TRBV5-1 and TRBJ2-3, with D perhaps matching TRBD1 or TRBD2 (5 bases each). This CDR3 comprises 15 residues. Deletions cut 4 bases from V and 2 bases from J, with 14 bases between. The germline CDR1 and CDR2 sequences are SGHRS and YFSETQ. CDR3 sequence reads: CASSPWGSTTDTQYF. The CDR3 DNA reads TGCGCCAGCAGCCCTTGGGGGAGTACCACAGATACGCAGTATTTT.

This rearrangement joins TRBV5-1 to TRBJ2-1; D is perhaps TRBD2 (5 bases). The V gene's germline CDR1 is SGHRS and CDR2 YFSETQ. The CDR3 runs 15 residues. V was pared by 3 bases and J by 1 base, with 11 bases between. The chain's CDR3 is CASSSGLQSYNEQFF. Here the CDR3 DNA reads TGCGCCAGCAGCTCCGGACTTCAGTCCTACAATGAGCAGTTCTTC.

The sample holds a few counts of this clonotype. The chain's CDR3 is CASSFPALENYGYTF. The CDR3 DNA reads TGTGCCAGCAGCTTTCCGGCCCTCGAAAACTATGGCTACACCTTC. The chain is built from TRBV5-5 and TRBJ1-2; no clear D gene. Per germline, CDR1 SGHKS and CDR2 YYEKEE (reference sequence). The CDR3 extends over 15 amino acids. V was cut by 2 bases and J by 2 bases, with 13 bases left in between.

V gene TRBV2 combines with J gene TRBJ1-2; 8 bases map to TRBD1. Germline values: CDR1 SNHLY, CDR2 FYNNEI. This CDR3 region has 13 residues. The trim removed 6 bases at V and 6 bases at J, leaving 6 bases unmatched. The CDR3 region has the DNA TGTGCCAGCAGCACGGGACAGGTCCATGGCTACACCTTC. Encoded protein: CASSTGQVHGYTF.

The genes are TRBV12-3 or TRBV12-4 and TRBJ2-1, with 7 bases aligning to TRBD2. V gave up 3 bases and J gave up 5 bases; unmatched junction bases: 4. CDR3 size: 14 residues. The CDR3 sequence: CASSLPSGNNEQFF. The DNA of the CDR3 is TGTGCCAGCAGTTTGCCTAGCGGTAACAATGAGCAGTTCTTC.

The rearrangement links TRBV12-3 or TRBV12-4 to TRBJ2-1; unclear D gene. V lost 8 bases to trimming and J lost 6 bases, with 5 bases between them. The length of the CDR3 is 10 residues. CDR3 coding DNA: TGTGCCAGCGGACCCAATGAGCAGTTCTTC. It codes for CASGPNEQFF.

The rearrangement links TRBV20-1 to TRBJ2-3; TRBD2 agrees at 9 bases. The CDR3 extends over 17 amino acids. The V gene's germline CDR1 is DFQATT and CDR2 SNEGSKA (reference sequence). After removal of 6 bases from V and 5 bases from J, the junction contained 18 bases not matched to a gene. The CDR3 spells CSATSYGGRASGDTQYF. The CDR3 bases are TGCAGTGCCACCTCCTATGGCGGGAGGGCCTCAGGAGATACGCAGTATTTT.

V is TRBV11-2 and J is TRBJ2-5; D is undetermined. Trimming shortened V by 8 bases and J by 4 bases, and 14 bases separated the two germline ends. This CDR3 contains 13 residues. Germline V lookup: CDR1 SGHAT, CDR2 FQNNGV. The CDR3 region has the DNA TGTGCCAGCGCAATTTCGGCAGGAGAGACCCAGTACTTC. Translation: CASAISAGETQYF. The whole variable domain, filled in from reference TRBV11-2 and TRBJ2-5, reads EAGVAQSPRYKIIEKRQSVAFWCNPISGHATLYWYQQILGQGPKLLIQFQNNGVVDDSQLPKDRFSAERLKGVDSTLKIQPAKLEDSAVYLCASAISAGETQYFGPGTRLLVL.

The chain is built from TRBV20-1 and TRBJ2-1; TRBD1 matches at 10 bases. In germline, CDR1 is DFQATT, CDR2 SNEGSKA (reference sequence). CDR3 length: 19 residues. V lost 3 bases and J lost 2; bases outside the gene matches: 16. For the CDR3, the DNA is TGCAGTGCTAGGGGGTTGGGGACAGGGGTAAAGACCCCCTACAATGAGCAGTTCTTC. Translated, it gives CSARGLGTGVKTPYNEQFF.

The J gene is TRBJ2-1, the V gene TRBV6-1; TRBD2 aligns across 10 bases. V lost 4 bases and J lost 4; bases outside the gene matches: 7. Germline assignment: CDR1 MNHNS and CDR2 SASEGT. This CDR3 spans 16 amino acids. The CDR3 region is CASSVLLAGPYNEQFF. CDR3 DNA: TGTGCCAGCAGTGTCCTACTAGCGGGACCTTACAATGAGCAGTTCTTC.

The chain is built from TRBV10-3 and TRBJ1-1, with D perhaps matching TRBD1 (5 bases). The CDR3 totals 11 residues. Trimming stripped 6 bases from V and 6 bases from J, with 8 bases between. CDR1 is ENHRY and CDR2 is SYGVKD in the germline V gene. The CDR3 reads CAIREGPEAFF. The CDR3 nucleotides read TGTGCCATCAGAGAGGGACCTGAAGCTTTCTTT.

The chain joins TRBV6-2 or TRBV6-3 to TRBJ2-2; perhaps D is TRBD1 or TRBD2 (5 bases each). CDR3 size: 14 residues. V was trimmed by 7 bases and J by 0 bases, leaving 9 bases between them. Germline V gene lookup returns CDR1 MNHEY and CDR2 SVGEGT. Written as DNA, the CDR3 is TGTGCCAGCATCGGGGCCGCGAACACCGGGGAGCTGTTTTTT. It is translated as CASIGAANTGELFF.

This clonotype was seen a few times. The chain links TRBV7-2 to TRBJ1-2, with 7 positions matching TRBD1. The CDR3 length is 14 residues. Per germline, CDR1 SGHTA and CDR2 FQGNSA. The V and J ends lost 3 bases and 5 bases, in that order; junction bases with no gene match: 6. For the CDR3, the DNA is TGTGCCAGCAGCTTGAGAGGGGGCGAGTATGGCTACACCTTC. Translated, it gives CASSLRGGEYGYTF.